The 21 T cell receptor beta chains below were found in one sample sequenced in a study of tumor-infiltrating lymphocytes in localized non-small cell lung cancer. Assay: immunoSEQ multiplex PCR; the TCRdb copy retains only in-frame clones and omits some. This sample has 12,000 or so clones, with around 84% found just once. Sample: lung tumor tissue. The receptors originated from a human donor with non-small cell lung cancer.

CDR3 sequence reads: CASSQGDRDNEKLFF. CDR3 in DNA: TGTGCCAGCAGCCAAGGAGACAGAGATAATGAAAAACTGTTTTTT. This chain links TRBV4-2 with TRBJ1-4, with D perhaps matching TRBD1 (5 bases). This CDR3 comprises 15 residues. Trimming shortened V by 1 base and J by 4 bases, and 10 bases separated the two germline ends. Germline-derived CDR1 and CDR2 are LGHNA and YNFKEQ.

The J gene is TRBJ2-5, the V gene TRBV5-5, with D tentatively TRBD2 (7 bases). The CDR3 is made up of 17 amino acids. Germline CDR1 reads SGHKS; CDR2 reads YYEKEE (reference sequence). The V end lost 1 base, the J end lost 4 bases, and 20 bases lay between the germline ends. CDR3 coding DNA: TGTGCCAGCAGCTTGATGGCTGTGAGGGGGGGAGGAGAGACCCAGTACTTC. It encodes CASSLMAVRGGGETQYF.

This rearrangement joins TRBV11-2 to TRBJ1-3; possible D gene TRBD1, 5 bases. V was clipped by 5 bases and J by 2 bases, with 10 bases between them. Looked up from germline, CDR1 is SGHAT and CDR2 is FQNNGV. There are 14 residues in the CDR3. CDR3 region: CASSPVGPGNTIYF. CDR3 DNA: TGTGCCAGCAGCCCCGTGGGACCTGGAAACACCATATATTTT.

This clone was detected only once. The chain's CDR3 is CAWSTQGNTEAFF. For the CDR3, the DNA is TGTGCCTGGAGTACACAGGGGAACACTGAAGCTTTCTTT. The V gene is TRBV30, the J gene TRBJ1-1; D is perhaps TRBD1 (6 bases). Germline values: CDR1 GTSNPN, CDR2 SVGIG (reference sequence). Trimming removed 2 bases from V and 1 base from J, with 8 bases in between. The CDR3 totals 13 residues. Full variable domain (outside the CDR3, taken from reference TRBV30 and TRBJ1-1): SQTIHQWPATLVQPVGSPLSLECTVEGTSNPNLYWYRQAAGRGLQLLFYSVGIGQISSEVPQNLSASRPQDRQFILSSKKLLLSDSGFYLCAWSTQGNTEAFFGQGTRLTVV.

The rearrangement links TRBV30 to TRBJ1-4, with 10 bases lining up with TRBD1. The CDR3 runs to 15 residues. V lost 1 base, J lost 4 bases, and 3 bases stayed unmatched. Germline V gives CDR1 GTSNPN, CDR2 SVGIG (reference sequence). CDR3 in amino acids: CAWSGGTGVNEKLFF. The CDR3 nucleotides read TGTGCCTGGAGTGGAGGGACAGGGGTTAATGAAAAACTGTTTTTT.

J is TRBJ1-1 and V is TRBV29-1; a possible D gene is TRBD1 (5 bases). CDR3 length equals 12 residues. Trimming took off 4 bases at V and 4 bases at J, with 10 bases between the two ends. CDR1 and CDR2 from the germline V gene are SQVTM and ANQGSEA. CDR3 in DNA: TGCAGCGTTGTCCAGGGTGGCACTGAAGCTTTCTTT. Its protein product is CSVVQGGTEAFF.

The chain uses TRBV6-4 and TRBJ2-2, with 11 bases aligning to TRBD2. There are 16 residues in the CDR3. Germline trimming cut 5 bases from V and 3 bases from J; bases unmatched to any gene: 5. Germline CDR1 reads MRHNA; CDR2 reads SNTAGT. CDR3 in DNA: TGTGCCAGCAGTCCAATAGCGGGAGGGGACACCGGGGAGCTGTTTTTT. Encoded protein: CASSPIAGGDTGELFF.

The V call is TRBV5-1, the J call TRBJ2-1; TRBD2 might be the D (6 bases). The V and J ends lost 4 bases and 5 bases respectively, with 13 bases between them. CDR1 SGHRS and CDR2 YFSETQ come from the germline V gene. The length of the CDR3 is 14 residues. The CDR3 here is CASSPGTSNNEQFF. CDR3 coding DNA: TGCGCCAGCAGCCCCGGGACTTCCAACAATGAGCAGTTCTTC.

Regarding this clone: Other DNA sequences in the sample encode the same CDR3. V usage is TRBV28 and J usage is TRBJ1-2, with a tentative D call TRBD1 (5 bases). Germline lookup yields CDR1 MDHEN and CDR2 SYDVKM. The CDR3 has 13 amino acids. Trimming removed 5 bases from V and 5 bases from J, with 12 bases in between. The CDR3 region is CASSDPGGYGYTF. CDR3 DNA sequence: TGTGCCAGCAGTGATCCGGGGGGGTATGGCTACACCTTC.

The J gene is TRBJ1-2, the V gene TRBV5-6; 7 bases fit TRBD1. The V gene end was trimmed by 0 bases and the J gene end by 5 bases; junction bases not matched to a gene: 7. The CDR3 runs 15 residues. CDR1 and CDR2 from the germline V gene are SGHDT and YYEEEE. The chain's CDR3 is CASSLGGQRSYGYTF. The DNA for the CDR3 is TGTGCCAGCAGCTTGGGGGGACAGAGATCTTATGGCTACACCTTC.

This rearrangement joins TRBV9 to TRBJ2-7, with TRBD1 matching 7 bases. The CDR3 covers 13 residues. Germline lookup yields CDR1 SGDLS and CDR2 YYNGEE. The J segment lost 7 bases and the V segment lost 3 bases, leaving 7 bases of the junction unmatched. The CDR3 sequence: CASSEGTVGEQYF. CDR3 DNA: TGTGCCAGCAGCGAGGGGACAGTCGGTGAGCAGTACTTC.

V usage is TRBV10-3 and J usage is TRBJ2-3; perhaps TRBD2 as D (5 bases). The CDR3 runs to 12 residues. Germline CDR1 is ENHRY and CDR2 is SYGVKD. V was clipped by 11 bases and J by 3 bases, with 12 bases between them. CDR3 coding DNA: TGTGCCTCAATGTCGGGGACAGATACGCAGTATTTT. It is translated as CASMSGTDTQYF.

This clone came up a few times. The CDR3 nucleotides are TGTGCCAGCAACCCGGGAAGCACAGATACGCAGTATTTT. Its protein product is CASNPGSTDTQYF. The chain uses TRBV27 and TRBJ2-3; weak D call: TRBD2 (5 bases). Germline V gene sequence: CDR1 MNHEY, CDR2 SMNVEV (reference sequence). The CDR3 runs 13 residues. Trimming took off 7 bases at V and 0 bases at J, with 8 bases between the two ends.

This sequence joins TRBV18 and TRBJ1-1; TRBD1 is a possible D gene (6 bases). Trimming pared 3 bases from V and 1 base from J, leaving 24 bases between. The CDR3 runs to 19 residues. CDR1 KGHSH and CDR2 LQKENI come from the germline V gene. CDR3 residues: CASSPLGGRGETGNTEAFF. The CDR3 region has the DNA TGTGCCAGCTCACCCTTGGGTGGCAGGGGCGAAACGGGGAACACTGAAGCTTTCTTT. Filled out from reference TRBV18 and TRBJ1-1, the complete variable domain reads NAGVMQNPRHLVRRRGQEARLRCSPMKGHSHVYWYRQLPEEGLKFMVYLQKENIIDESGMPKERFSAEFPKEGPSILRIQQVVRGDSAAYFCASSPLGGRGETGNTEAFFGQGTRLTVV.

The chain uses TRBV6-1 and TRBJ2-3, with 11 bases fitting TRBD2. V was pared by 3 bases and J by 4 bases, with 6 bases of the junction left unmatched. This CDR3 is 16 amino acids long. Germline-derived CDR1 and CDR2 are MNHNS and SASEGT. This CDR3 reads CASSDLAGGWSDTQYF. The CDR3 coding sequence is TGTGCCAGCAGTGACCTAGCGGGAGGTTGGTCAGATACGCAGTATTTT.

V usage is TRBV19 and J usage is TRBJ2-1; D unresolved. Trimming removed 3 bases at V and 5 bases at J, with 14 bases between. This CDR3 contains 15 residues. From germline, CDR1 is LNHDA and CDR2 SQIVND (reference sequence). The CDR3 DNA is TGTGCCAGTAGTATGTTGCGTGGGTCGGACAATGAGCAGTTCTTC. Translated: CASSMLRGSDNEQFF.

This sequence joins TRBV15 and TRBJ2-7, with no clear D. Germline CDR1 reads LNHNV; CDR2 reads YYDKDF (reference sequence). V was cut by 0 bases and J by 2 bases, with 8 bases left in between. CDR3 length equals 14 residues. This chain's CDR3 is CATSRETETYEQYF. The CDR3 DNA follows: TGTGCCACCAGCAGAGAAACGGAAACCTACGAGCAGTACTTC.

The chain joins TRBV28 to TRBJ2-7; 10 bases are a match to TRBD2. CDR1 MDHEN and CDR2 SYDVKM come from the germline V gene. V was clipped by 7 bases and J by 9 bases; unmatched bases: 9. The CDR3 totals 13 residues. This CDR3 is CASIPSGSGWQYF. For the CDR3, the DNA is TGTGCCAGCATCCCTAGCGGGAGTGGTTGGCAGTACTTC.

As concerns this clone: The sample carries other DNA sequences with the same CDR3. The chain carries TRBV2 and TRBJ1-2; no clear D. With 7 bases removed from V and 1 base from J, the gap between germline ends came to 4 bases. CDR1 is SNHLY and CDR2 is FYNNEI in the germline V gene. There are 11 residues in the CDR3. CDR3 DNA: TGTGCCAGCAAGTTTAACTATGGCTACACCTTC. Its translation: CASKFNYGYTF.

V and J are TRBV27 and TRBJ2-5, with 7 bases lining up with TRBD1. The CDR3 is 14 residues long. Germline assignment: CDR1 MNHEY and CDR2 SMNVEV (reference sequence). The ends lost 6 bases at V and 5 bases at J; junction bases unmatched: 9. CDR3 loop: CASRLQGVGETQYF. The CDR3 DNA is TGTGCCAGCAGATTGCAGGGGGTTGGGGAGACCCAGTACTTC.

This rearrangement joins TRBV29-1 to TRBJ1-2; 8 bases match TRBD1. Trimming at V came to 7 bases and at J to 3 bases, leaving 13 bases not matched to a gene. Per germline, CDR1 SQVTM and CDR2 ANQGSEA. The CDR3 length is 15 residues. The CDR3 bases are TGCAGCGCCGACAGGGGAAGTAGTAGGGACTATGGCTACACCTTC. Amino acids: CSADRGSSRDYGYTF.